This is a list of T cell receptor beta chains from one sample in a study of T-cell reconstitution after alpha-beta-depleted transplantation in children. Each CDR3 protein gets one entry after TCRdb re-called the PCR reads with MiXCR. The sample holds fewer than 750,000 distinct CDR3 sequences; 20% to 25% are singletons and the top ten take less than 15%. The sequencing used PBMCs, mostly from graft donor cells, collected 360 days after TCRalphabeta/CD19-depleted stem cell transplant. The receptors here all came from a boy younger than two who had a stem cell transplant for acute myeloid leukemia, so the T cells may come from the graft donor. Each CDR3 is given with its conserved first and last residue. D genes are given only for firm matches. Clone size is not always given. Where it is, it says once, few, many or a class for expanded clones.

j_call | v_call | clone_size | d_call | cdr3_aa | cdr3_nt
TRBJ2-1 | TRBV6-2/TRBV6-3 | . | TRBD1 | CASQGAVYNEQFF | TGTGCCAGCCAGGGGGCGGTCTACAATGAGCAGTTCTTC
TRBJ1-1 | TRBV7-2 | few | TRBD1 | CASKGQGTVRAEAFF | TGTGCCAGCAAAGGACAGGGGACCGTAAGGGCTGAAGCTTTCTTT
TRBJ2-1 | TRBV7-9 | once | TRBD1 | CASSSQTGERTYNEQFF | TGTGCCAGCAGCTCACAAACAGGGGAAAGAACCTACAATGAGCAGTTCTTC
TRBJ2-3 | TRBV6-5 | . | . | CASSYSSASTDTQYF | TGTGCCAGCAGTTACTCGTCAGCCAGCACAGATACGCAGTATTTT
TRBJ2-6 | TRBV7-2 | once | . | CASSPQGFAGANVLTF | TGTGCCAGCAGCCCGCAGGGGTTTGCTGGGGCCAACGTCCTGACTTTC
TRBJ1-2 | TRBV5-1 | . | . | CASSRRDATNYGYTF | TGCGCCAGCAGCCGCCGGGACGCCACTAACTATGGCTACACCTTC
TRBJ2-5 | TRBV7-9 | many | . | CASSPLGVAEYQETQYF | TGTGCCAGCAGCCCGCTGGGCGTAGCGGAGTACCAAGAGACCCAGTACTTC
TRBJ2-2 | TRBV25-1 | few | TRBD1 | CASSRTGGITGELFF | TGTGCCAGCAGCCGGACAGGGGGAATCACCGGGGAGCTGTTTTTT
TRBJ1-6 | TRBV12-3/TRBV12-4 | . | TRBD1 | CASSVNRGVGSPLHF | TGTGCCAGCAGTGTTAACAGGGGGGTTGGTTCACCCCTCCACTTT
TRBJ1-6 | TRBV20-1 | . | TRBD1 | CSASTGQGYNSPLHF | TGCAGTGCTTCGACGGGACAGGGGTATAATTCACCCCTCCACTTT
TRBJ2-7 | TRBV20-1 | . | . | CSARDLARLGYEQYF | TGCAGTGCTAGAGATCTGGCTCGGTTAGGCTACGAGCAGTACTTC
TRBJ2-1 | TRBV4-3 | . | . | CASSYDEGSYNEQFF | TGCGCCAGCAGCTATGATGAGGGCTCCTACAATGAGCAGTTCTTC
TRBJ1-5 | TRBV20-1 | few | . | CSAGRLTARTLSPQHF | TGCAGTGCCGGGCGCCTAACGGCAAGGACTTTATCGCCCCAGCATTTT
TRBJ2-5 | TRBV12-3/TRBV12-4 | . | . | CASSLASKKTQYF | TGTGCCAGCAGTTTGGCAAGCAAGAAGACCCAGTACTTC
TRBJ1-3 | TRBV20-1 | few | . | CSANPGTTGNTIYF | TGCAGTGCTAATCCGGGGACTACTGGAAACACCATATATTTT
TRBJ2-3 | TRBV6-4 | . | TRBD2 | CASSPILAGGTDTQYF | TGTGCCAGCAGTCCAATACTAGCGGGGGGCACAGATACGCAGTATTTT
TRBJ2-3 | TRBV25-1 | many | . | CASSGRLVTDTQYF | TGTGCCAGCAGTGGGCGGCTTGTCACAGATACGCAGTATTTT
TRBJ1-1 | TRBV19 | many | . | CASSELWGGRTEAFF | TGTGCCAGTAGTGAACTCTGGGGAGGGAGGACTGAAGCTTTCTTT
TRBJ2-2 | TRBV4-3 | . | . | CASSQGDFRNTGELFF | TGCGCCAGCAGCCAGGGTGACTTCAGAAACACCGGGGAGCTGTTTTTT
TRBJ1-5 | TRBV12-3/TRBV12-4 | once | . | CTFSLAWGASNQPQHF | TGTACCTTCAGTTTAGCTTGGGGGGCTAGCAATCAGCCCCAGCATTTT
TRBJ1-1 | TRBV4-1 | . | . | CASSQGRRIRRVNTEAFF | TGCGCCAGCAGCCAAGGGAGAAGAATCAGGCGAGTGAACACTGAAGCTTTCTTT
TRBJ1-4 | TRBV7-2 | many | . | CASSPWDTVNEKLFF | TGTGCCAGCAGCCCGTGGGACACAGTTAATGAAAAACTGTTTTTT
TRBJ2-1 | TRBV20-1 | once | . | CSANSGLNGDEQFF | TGCAGTGCTAATTCGGGGCTAAACGGGGATGAGCAGTTCTTC
TRBJ1-2 | TRBV5-1 | many | . | CASSYTDHGGAGYGYTF | TGCGCCAGCAGCTACACCGATCATGGGGGCGCAGGCTATGGCTACACCTTC
TRBJ2-6 | TRBV20-1 | once | TRBD1 | CSARDFRQGVVGANVLTF | TGCAGTGCTAGAGATTTCCGGCAGGGGGTAGTTGGGGCCAACGTCCTGACTTTC
TRBJ1-1 | TRBV20-1 | many | . | CSASSLQELNTEAFF | TGCAGTGCTAGTTCCCTACAGGAGCTGAACACTGAAGCTTTCTTT
TRBJ2-5 | TRBV20-1 | many | TRBD1 | CSASGQLQETQYF | TGCAGTGCGTCGGGACAGCTCCAAGAGACCCAGTACTTC
TRBJ2-2 | TRBV6-1 | few | . | CAGGGLSGGELFF | TGTGCCGGCGGAGGACTGTCCGGCGGGGAGCTGTTTTTT
TRBJ2-5 | TRBV7-9 | few | . | CASSFVQQETQYF | TGTGCCAGCAGCTTCGTACAGCAAGAGACCCAGTACTTC
TRBJ2-5 | TRBV12-3/TRBV12-4 | few | . | CASSWGRASDETQYF | TGTGCCAGCAGTTGGGGCCGGGCGTCGGACGAGACCCAGTACTTC
TRBJ2-1 | TRBV11-2 | many | . | CASSWDDFSCDGSSYNEQFF | TGTGCCAGCAGCTGGGACGACTTTTCCTGCGACGGGAGCTCCTACAATGAGCAGTTCTTC
TRBJ2-5 | TRBV2 | . | . | CASSEEVETQYF | TGTGCCAGCAGTGAGGAGGTGGAGACCCAGTACTTC
TRBJ1-2 | TRBV15 | . | . | CATSRGTLGALMNYGYTF | TGTGCCACCAGCAGAGGAACATTGGGTGCATTAATGAACTATGGCTACACCTTC
TRBJ1-2 | TRBV20-1 | few | . | CSARDGVNYGYTF | TGCAGTGCTAGAGACGGGGTTAACTATGGCTACACCTTC
TRBJ1-6 | TRBV20-1 | . | . | CSARGAGTGNSPLHF | TGCAGTGCTAGAGGGGCAGGGACGGGCAATTCACCCCTCCACTTT
TRBJ2-3 | TRBV29-1 | . | . | CSVERPLTDTQYF | TGCAGCGTTGAAAGGCCCCTCACAGATACGCAGTATTTT
TRBJ2-1 | TRBV27 | . | TRBD1 | CASLGGMRQFF | TGTGCCAGCTTAGGGGGCATGAGGCAGTTCTTC
TRBJ1-2 | TRBV29-1 | many | TRBD1 | CSARDRENYGYTF | TGCAGCGCTAGGGACAGGGAGAACTATGGCTACACCTTC
TRBJ1-2 | TRBV15 | many | TRBD1 | CATSREGTGDGYTF | TGTGCCACCAGCAGAGAAGGGACAGGGGATGGCTACACCTTC
TRBJ1-1 | TRBV5-1 | many | . | CASSFPGVNTEAFF | TGCGCCAGCAGCTTCCCAGGGGTGAACACTGAAGCTTTCTTT
TRBJ1-5 | TRBV20-1 | . | . | CSAHRGGDQPQHF | TGCAGTGCTCACCGCGGGGGGGATCAGCCCCAGCATTTT
TRBJ2-2 | TRBV20-1 | few | . | CSASSTGIVSGTGELLF | TGCAGTGCTAGTTCGACAGGGATAGTTAGCGGCACCGGGGAGCTGCTTTTT
TRBJ1-2 | TRBV6-5 | few | . | CASSYREGGGYTF | TGTGCCAGCAGTTACCGGGAAGGGGGAGGCTACACCTTC
TRBJ2-3 | TRBV28 | many | . | CASSSAGAGDTQYF | TGTGCCAGCAGTTCAGCAGGGGCGGGTGATACGCAGTATTTT
TRBJ1-3 | TRBV6-6 | . | . | CASSPTAGNTIYF | TGTGCCAGCAGCCCAACGGCTGGAAACACCATATATTTT
TRBJ2-4 | TRBV20-1 | few | . | CSLRDTGKIGVAKNIQYF | TGCAGTCTAAGAGACACCGGGAAAATAGGGGTAGCCAAAAACATTCAGTACTTC
TRBJ1-1 | TRBV20-1 | few | . | CSARRIMNTEAFF | TGCAGTGCTAGGAGGATCATGAACACTGAAGCTTTCTTT
TRBJ2-1 | TRBV7-2 | . | TRBD2 | CASSPLDSGGAHEQFF | TGTGCCAGCAGCCCACTGGATAGCGGGGGGGCCCATGAGCAGTTCTTC
TRBJ1-3 | TRBV29-1 | many | . | CSVTGISGNTIYF | TGCAGCGTCACAGGGATCTCTGGAAACACCATATATTTT
TRBJ2-5 | TRBV20-1 | few | TRBD2 | CSASSGGFQETQYF | TGCAGTGCTAGTAGCGGGGGGTTTCAAGAGACCCAGTACTTC